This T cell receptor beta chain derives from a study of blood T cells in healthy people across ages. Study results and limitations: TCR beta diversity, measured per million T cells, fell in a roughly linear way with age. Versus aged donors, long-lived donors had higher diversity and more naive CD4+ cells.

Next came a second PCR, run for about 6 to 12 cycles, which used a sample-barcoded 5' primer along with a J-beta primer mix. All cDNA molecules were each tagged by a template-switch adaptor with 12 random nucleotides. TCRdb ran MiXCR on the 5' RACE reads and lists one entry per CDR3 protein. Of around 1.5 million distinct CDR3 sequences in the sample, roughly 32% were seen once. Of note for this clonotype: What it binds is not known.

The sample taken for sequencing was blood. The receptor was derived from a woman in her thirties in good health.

The CDR3 spells CASSEEAGGFYEQYF. The CDR3, as DNA: TGTGCCAGCAGTGAGGAAGCGGGAGGATTTTACGAGCAGTACTTC. The rearrangement joins TRBV6-4 to TRBJ2-7, with 9 bases lining up with TRBD2. Unmatched junction bases numbered 7, after V lost 3 bases and J lost 4 bases. The length of the CDR3 is 15 residues. Germline assignment: CDR1 MRHNA and CDR2 SNTAGT.